The 7 T cell receptor beta chains reported below all come from one sample, sequenced in a study of graft-versus-host responses after intestinal transplantation (dated by TCRdb to 2020 to 2023). Library construction relied on the immunoSEQ multiplex PCR assay. TCRdb holds this immuneACCESS table with in-frame rearrangements only. Some clones are missing; in checked studies, unresolved V genes explain under half, and the rest has no known cause. The sample has around 120,000 clones on record, 90% to 95% of them singletons. In total, the top ten clones hold around 0.12% of the sample. The time point label here, explained by the study, means: cells obtained before transplantation from donor or recipient. Their cognate antigens are unknown. The material was unstimulated CD4+ T cells sorted from spleen or lymph node cells, obtained before intestinal transplant. These receptors originate from a human donor who received an intestinal transplant.

The rearrangement joins TRBV5-4 to TRBJ2-5, with 7 nucleotides matching TRBD1. The CDR3 has 15 residues. V was clipped by 0 bases and J by 2 bases; unmatched bases: 4. Germline CDR1 reads SGHNT; CDR2 reads YYREEE (reference sequence). Here the CDR3 reads CASSLDGRGQETQYF. Here the CDR3 DNA reads TGTGCCAGCAGCTTGGACGGCAGGGGGCAAGAGACCCAGTACTTC.

This chain connects TRBV11-2 to TRBJ2-1; D remains ambiguous. Germline assignment: CDR1 SGHAT and CDR2 FQNNGV. Trimming cost V 5 bases and J 5 bases, with 10 bases left between them. The CDR3 runs to 13 residues. CDR3 coding DNA: TGTGCCAGCAGCCCACAGTTCCACAATGAGCAGTTCTTC. Translation gives CASSPQFHNEQFF.

A remark on this clone: The same CDR3 can be traced to other DNA sequences in this sample. This sequence joins TRBV18 and TRBJ1-5; D uncertain. Trimming removed 3 bases from V and 1 base from J, with 4 bases in between. This CDR3 has 13 residues. CDR1 and CDR2 (germline): KGHSH, LQKENI. CDR3 amino acids: CASSPSSNQPQHF. CDR3 sequence (DNA): TGTGCCAGCTCACCCTCAAGCAATCAGCCCCAGCATTTT. The whole variable domain, remainder taken from reference TRBV18 and TRBJ1-5, is NAGVMQNPRHLVRRRGQEARLRCSPMKGHSHVYWYRQLPEEGLKFMVYLQKENIIDESGMPKERFSAEFPKEGPSILRIQQVVRGDSAAYFCASSPSSNQPQHFGDGTRLSIL.

The chain has TRBV6-1 and TRBJ1-5; D gene ambiguous. Deletions cut 2 bases from V and 9 bases from J, with 11 bases between. Germline CDR1 is MNHNS and CDR2 is SASEGT. The CDR3 has 13 residues. In nucleotides, the CDR3 is TGTGCCAGCAGTGAAACGGACGCGGTGCCCCAGCATTTT. It specifies CASSETDAVPQHF.

The chain has TRBV14 and TRBJ1-2; D might be TRBD1 (6 bases). Trimming removed 5 bases from V and 8 bases from J, with 12 bases in between. This CDR3 contains 12 residues. Looked up from germline, CDR1 is SGHDN and CDR2 is FVKESK. In nucleotides, the CDR3 is TGTGCCAGCAGCGGGGGCGCGTACGGCTACACCTTC. Translation gives CASSGGAYGYTF.

This clone has just one count. This chain links TRBV28 with TRBJ2-3, with 9 positions matching TRBD2. The trim removed 3 bases at V and 5 bases at J, leaving 6 bases unmatched. This CDR3 is built from 15 residues. Germline values: CDR1 MDHEN, CDR2 SYDVKM. The CDR3 DNA is TGTGCCAGCAGTTTCGGCGGGAGGGCCCAAGATACGCAGTATTTT. Translated, it gives CASSFGGRAQDTQYF.

The chain couples TRBV19 to TRBJ2-7; 7 nucleotides match TRBD2. Germline CDR1 LNHDA, CDR2 SQIVND (reference sequence). The junction had 11 bases not matched to a gene; V was cut back by 4 bases and J by 5 bases. This CDR3 has 15 amino acids. DNA for the CDR3: TGTGCCAGTAGTACCCACCAGGCCGGGGGGAACGAGCAGTACTTC. Translating gives CASSTHQAGGNEQYF.